The 4 T cell receptor beta chains listed next were all sequenced from one sample in a study of blood T cell repertoires in COVID-19. Using immunoSEQ multiplex PCR, the repertoire was profiled, and TCRdb retains in-frame clones only, with some absent. Counted here are about 83,000 clones, around 80% occurring once; the ten biggest clones make up around 16%. Sample: peripheral blood. Receptors originate from a woman of 80 years or more with acute or convalescent COVID-19.

This sequence joins TRBV2 and TRBJ2-3, with TRBD2 identical over 9 bases. In germline, CDR1 is SNHLY, CDR2 FYNNEI. The J segment lost 5 bases and the V segment lost 4 bases, leaving 7 bases of the junction unmatched. The CDR3 consists of 15 residues. The CDR3 protein is CASSGGGGAGDTQYF. The CDR3 DNA sequence: TGTGCCAGCAGTGGTGGCGGGGGGGCTGGAGATACGCAGTATTTT.

In its sample, this clone was seen once. The genes are TRBV15 and TRBJ2-1; 8 positions agree with TRBD1. Germline V gives CDR1 LNHNV, CDR2 YYDKDF (reference sequence). The CDR3 has 17 residues. V shed 4 bases and J 0 bases; nucleotides not matched to a gene: 8. Here the CDR3 reads CATSMRTGSYSYNEQFF. The CDR3 region has the DNA TGTGCCACCAGCATGAGGACAGGGTCTTACTCCTACAATGAGCAGTTCTTC.

The chain carries TRBV19 and TRBJ2-6; D is perhaps TRBD2 (6 bases). Germline V gene sequence: CDR1 LNHDA, CDR2 SQIVND (reference sequence). This CDR3 has 17 residues. V lost 4 bases to trimming and J lost 2 bases, with 15 bases between them. The CDR3 nucleotides read TGTGCCAGTAGTAAGAAGGAGGGCGCCCCTGGGGCCAACGTCCTGACTTTC. Translated, it gives CASSKKEGAPGANVLTF.

The chain couples TRBV6-6 to TRBJ1-4; D ambiguous. The V gene's germline CDR1 is MNHNY and CDR2 SVGAGI (reference sequence). The length of the CDR3 is 12 residues. V lost 2 bases and J 8 bases, leaving 6 bases between the germline ends. CDR3 loop: CASSYVSEKLFF. CDR3 bases: TGTGCCAGCAGTTACGTGTCGGAAAAACTGTTTTTT.